This T cell receptor beta chain appears in the sequencing data of a study of yellow fever vaccine responses in identical twins. Study conclusions and caveats: Twins reportedly mounted vaccine T cell responses that seemed partly convergent, partly personalized.

Trimming at V came to 4 bases and at J to 6 bases, leaving 15 bases not matched to a gene. The CDR3 runs 16 residues. Of note for this clonotype: The antigen remains undetermined.

Using its own MiXCR run on the RT-PCR reads, TCRdb lists one record per CDR3 protein. Here the sample spans about 630 distinct CDR3 sequences, about 70% being singletons. The TCR was taken from a female donor who received the yellow fever vaccine. The sequencing here drew on T cells from blood (PBMCs), unsorted or a sorted subset (not recorded which), taken before or after yellow fever vaccination (not recorded which). The chain links TRBV5-3 to TRBJ2-7; 8 nucleotides match TRBD1. TRBV5-3 is placed among ORFs of uncertain function. CDR3 region: CARSPYWTGFFCEQYV. The CDR3 DNA reads TGTGCCAGAAGCCCCTATTGGACAGGGTTTTTTTGCGAGCAGTACGTC.